Each of the 5 T cell receptor beta chains below was sequenced from the same sample in a study of blood T cell repertoires in COVID-19. Sequenced by immunoSEQ multiplex PCR; TCRdb stores in-frame clones only, minus some. The sample consists of 280,000 or so clones, 65% to 90% of them appearing once. Sequencing was carried out using peripheral blood. The receptors were gathered from a human donor in a cohort sampled during active COVID-19.

The chain recombines TRBV27 with TRBJ2-5; possible D gene TRBD2, 7 bases. Germline-derived CDR1 and CDR2 are MNHEY and SMNVEV (reference sequence). CDR3 length: 15 amino acids. Trimming removed 8 bases at V and 1 base at J, with 17 bases between. DNA of the CDR3: TGTGCCAGCTGGGGGGCGGGAGACCGCCAAGAGACCCAGTACTTC. It translates to CASWGAGDRQETQYF.

This clone was found a few times. The V and J genes are TRBV6-6 and TRBJ2-1; 9 bases agree with TRBD1. Trimming at V came to 5 bases and at J to 9 bases, leaving 11 bases not matched to a gene. Germline values: CDR1 MNHNY, CDR2 SVGAGI (reference sequence). The CDR3 contains 15 residues. For the CDR3, the DNA is TGTGCCAGCAGTCCGGGACAGGGAGGATGGAGTGAGCAGTTCTTC. Translating gives CASSPGQGGWSEQFF.

The chain joins TRBV7-3 to TRBJ2-3; 7 bases match TRBD2. The germline V gene encodes CDR1 SGHTA and CDR2 FQGTGA. This CDR3 has 15 amino acids. V lost 1 base to trimming and J lost 5 bases; unmatched junction nucleotides: 6. CDR3 bases: TGTGCCAGCAGCTTAAAAGCGGGAAGTGGAGATACGCAGTATTTT. Protein sequence: CASSLKAGSGDTQYF. Full variable domain (outside the CDR3, taken from reference TRBV7-3 and TRBJ2-3): GAGVSQTPSNKVTEKGKYVELRCDPISGHTALYWYRQSLGQGPEFLIYFQGTGAADDSGLPNDRFFAVRPEGSVSTLKIQRTERGDSAVYLCASSLKAGSGDTQYFGPGTRLTVL.

Only one count was recorded for this clone. The DNA for the CDR3 is TGTGCCAGCAGTTCGGGGAGCTTTAGTGAGCAGTTCTTC. Translated, it gives CASSSGSFSEQFF. This rearrangement joins TRBV6-2 or TRBV6-3 to TRBJ2-1, with D maybe TRBD2 (5 bases). Trimming removed 4 bases from V and 9 bases from J, with 13 bases in between. This CDR3 comprises 13 residues. Germline lookup yields CDR1 MNHEY and CDR2 SVGEGT.

The V and J genes are TRBV12-3 or TRBV12-4 and TRBJ1-2; tentatively, D is TRBD1 (6 bases). The CDR3 totals 13 residues. V lost 4 bases, J lost 2 bases, and 8 bases lay in between. CDR3 sequence reads: CASSSGHNYGYTF. CDR3 nucleotide sequence: TGTGCCAGCAGTTCGGGACACAACTATGGCTACACCTTC.